The rows below give T cell receptor beta chains drawn from one sample of a study of neoadjuvant anti-PD-1 for oral cavity cancer. TCRdb's copy holds only in-frame clones and misses some; the assay was immunoSEQ multiplex PCR. The sample has approximately 72,000 clones, about four fifths seen once; the top ten hold 3.4%. This material consisted of PBMCs, taken before nivolumab (anti-PD-1) treatment. The receptors derive from a person aged 35-79 years with oral cavity squamous cell carcinoma. Both conserved end residues are part of each CDR3. Each record gives: D gene, V gene, J gene, clone size, CDR3 DNA, CDR3 protein. The D gene is left open where the match is weak. Clone size appears in some rows only: once, few, many, or a class for an expanded clone.

D gene: TRBD2
V gene: TRBV7-3
J gene: TRBJ2-1
clone size: .
CDR3 DNA: TGTGCCAGCAGCGCAACTAGCGGGGGCGATGAGCAGTTCTTC
CDR3 protein: CASSATSGGDEQFF

D gene: .
V gene: TRBV7-8
J gene: TRBJ1-2
clone size: .
CDR3 DNA: TGTGCCAGCAGCTTAGTACGGGGGAGCTATGGCTACACCTTC
CDR3 protein: CASSLVRGSYGYTF

D gene: .
V gene: TRBV7-9
J gene: TRBJ2-7
clone size: .
CDR3 DNA: TGTGCCAGCAGCTTAGCCGCACGGCGGGGCTCCTACGAGCAGTACTTC
CDR3 protein: CASSLAARRGSYEQYF

D gene: TRBD1
V gene: TRBV18
J gene: TRBJ1-6
clone size: .
CDR3 DNA: TGTGCCAGCTCACCGTTCCGGGACAGGGGTCCACCCCTCCACTTT
CDR3 protein: CASSPFRDRGPPLHF

D gene: .
V gene: TRBV4-1
J gene: TRBJ1-6
clone size: few
CDR3 DNA: TGCGCCAGCAGCCAAATCGTCGGGACGGCGAATTCACCCCTCCACTTT
CDR3 protein: CASSQIVGTANSPLHF

D gene: .
V gene: TRBV2
J gene: TRBJ2-3
clone size: .
CDR3 DNA: TGTGCCAGCACAGGGATGCTAGATACGCAGTATTTT
CDR3 protein: CASTGMLDTQYF

D gene: .
V gene: TRBV13
J gene: TRBJ2-7
clone size: .
CDR3 DNA: TGTGCCAGCAGCTTAGGCCTATCAGACGGCGTCGGCGGGGAGCAGTACTTC
CDR3 protein: CASSLGLSDGVGGEQYF

D gene: .
V gene: TRBV30
J gene: TRBJ1-3
clone size: .
CDR3 DNA: TGTGCCTGGACAAGGGAAGACTCTGGAAACACCATATATTTT
CDR3 protein: CAWTREDSGNTIYF

D gene: .
V gene: TRBV6-1
J gene: TRBJ1-5
clone size: .
CDR3 DNA: TGTGCCAGCAGACCTGGAGGGTTCCAGCCCCAGCATTTT
CDR3 protein: CASRPGGFQPQHF

D gene: .
V gene: TRBV6-6
J gene: TRBJ2-7
clone size: once
CDR3 DNA: TGTGCCAGCAGTTACGGTGGTGGGACACTAGCAGAGCAGTACTTC
CDR3 protein: CASSYGGGTLAEQYF

D gene: .
V gene: TRBV28
J gene: TRBJ1-4
clone size: .
CDR3 DNA: TGTGCCAGCAGTTTATTCCGACTGGCCCAGTGGGATGGGTTGAATGAAAAACTGTTTTTT
CDR3 protein: CASSLFRLAQWDGLNEKLFF

D gene: TRBD1
V gene: TRBV5-4
J gene: TRBJ1-2
clone size: .
CDR3 DNA: TGTGCCAGCAGCTTAGACAGGGTCTATGGCTACACCTTC
CDR3 protein: CASSLDRVYGYTF

D gene: .
V gene: TRBV7-9
J gene: TRBJ1-2
clone size: once
CDR3 DNA: TGTGCCAGCAGCTTAAGGACTGGCTACACCTTC
CDR3 protein: CASSLRTGYTF

D gene: TRBD1
V gene: TRBV10-3
J gene: TRBJ1-1
clone size: .
CDR3 DNA: TGTGCCACAGGGACAGGGGGTTCCATGAACACTGAAGCTTTCTTT
CDR3 protein: CATGTGGSMNTEAFF

D gene: TRBD1
V gene: TRBV6-5
J gene: TRBJ2-2
clone size: .
CDR3 DNA: TGTGCCAGCAGTTGGACAGGGACCTACACCGGGGAGCTGTTTTTT
CDR3 protein: CASSWTGTYTGELFF

D gene: .
V gene: TRBV10-3
J gene: TRBJ1-4
clone size: .
CDR3 DNA: TGTGCCACGGGGGTCGGGGAGTTTGAAAAACTGTTTTTT
CDR3 protein: CATGVGEFEKLFF

D gene: .
V gene: TRBV2
J gene: TRBJ2-1
clone size: .
CDR3 DNA: TGTGCCAGCATCTATGGGGACACAGCGTTCTTC
CDR3 protein: CASIYGDTAFF

D gene: .
V gene: TRBV28
J gene: TRBJ1-2
clone size: few
CDR3 DNA: TGTGCCAGCAGTTTTAGCCGTGGCTACACCTTC
CDR3 protein: CASSFSRGYTF

D gene: .
V gene: TRBV19
J gene: TRBJ1-5
clone size: .
CDR3 DNA: TGTGCCAGTAGTATTAGAGGACAGCCCCAGCATTTT
CDR3 protein: CASSIRGQPQHF

D gene: .
V gene: TRBV11-2
J gene: TRBJ2-1
clone size: .
CDR3 DNA: TGTGCCAGCAGCTTAGATTGGGGGGAGCAGTTCTTC
CDR3 protein: CASSLDWGEQFF

D gene: .
V gene: TRBV2
J gene: TRBJ2-7
clone size: once
CDR3 DNA: TGTGCCAGCCGTACTAGCATCTCCTACGAGCAGTACTTC
CDR3 protein: CASRTSISYEQYF

D gene: .
V gene: TRBV11-3
J gene: TRBJ2-1
clone size: .
CDR3 DNA: TGTGCCAGCAGCTTCGGGAGTTACAATGAGCAGTTCTTC
CDR3 protein: CASSFGSYNEQFF

D gene: .
V gene: TRBV25-1
J gene: TRBJ1-5
clone size: .
CDR3 DNA: TGTGCCAGCAGTGGGGGGGCTCAGCCCCAGCATTTT
CDR3 protein: CASSGGAQPQHF